Listed here are 2 T cell receptor beta chains from one sample, sequenced in a study of shared clonotypes between healthy human individuals. Assay: immunoSEQ multiplex PCR; the TCRdb copy retains only in-frame clones and omits some. Here the sample spans about 590,000 clones, around 95% being singletons. CD45RO-negative cells were positively selected for CCR7, leaving out terminally differentiated effector memory CD45RA+ cells. The sample consisted of naive CD8+ T cells sorted from blood. These receptors were obtained from a young woman in good health.

V is TRBV27 and J is TRBJ2-3, with TRBD2 matching over 9 bases. CDR3 length: 17 amino acids. Germline CDR1 is MNHEY and CDR2 is SMNVEV (reference sequence). V trimming: 4 bases; J trimming: 5 bases; junction bases outside the gene matches: 13. CDR3 sequence (DNA): TGTGCCAGCAGTTCTAGCACTGGGGCGGGAGGGATAGATACGCAGTATTTT. It yields the protein CASSSSTGAGGIDTQYF.

This chain uses TRBV2 with TRBJ1-3; weak D call: TRBD1 (6 bases). CDR1 and CDR2 (germline): SNHLY, FYNNEI. Between the trimmed V and J ends, which lost 7 bases and 4 bases, there was a span of 14 bases. CDR3 length equals 14 residues. The CDR3: CASNGDDRGNTIYF. Here the CDR3 DNA reads TGTGCCAGCAACGGGGACGACAGGGGAAACACCATATATTTT.